This T cell receptor beta chain was captured by sequencing in a study of beta chain features in type 1 diabetes. The ends lost 2 bases at V and 9 bases at J; junction bases unmatched: 15. The CDR3 loop spans 16 amino acids. CDR1 and CDR2 from the germline V gene are LGHNA and YSLEER. All of the isolated RNA was reverse transcribed, so expressed TCRB transcripts were sequenced. Generated by immunoSEQ multiplex PCR, the TCRdb table keeps only in-frame clones and is missing some. This table holds 110,000 to 150,000 clones, 6.9% found once. The sequence was collected from a woman in her twenties or thirties in good health. The material sequenced was central memory CD4+ T cells from blood. The chain joins TRBV4-3 to TRBJ1-2; 7 bases agree with TRBD1. DNA for the CDR3: TGCGCCAGCAGCCAAATGACCTCCCGACAGGGTCGGCGCTACACCTTC. Its translation is CASSQMTSRQGRRYTF.